This T cell receptor (beta chain) was sequenced during a study of blood T cell repertoires in COVID-19. TCRdb keeps only in-frame clones here, not all; method: immunoSEQ multiplex PCR. This table has 170,000 or so clones, roughly 77% appearing once. The CDR3 runs 14 residues. CDR1 is GTSNPN, CDR2 SVGIG, per germline (reference sequence). Losses at the gene ends were 5 bases for V and 2 bases for J; bases not matched to a gene: 1. Sequencing was carried out using peripheral blood. The chain combines TRBV30 with TRBJ2-5; 14 bases are a match to TRBD2. This clonotype was sampled from a man between 65 and 80 years old with active or convalescent COVID-19. The CDR3 loop reads CAWGTSGGQETQYF. Written as DNA, the CDR3 is TGTGCCTGGGGGACTAGCGGGGGTCAAGAGACCCAGTACTTC.